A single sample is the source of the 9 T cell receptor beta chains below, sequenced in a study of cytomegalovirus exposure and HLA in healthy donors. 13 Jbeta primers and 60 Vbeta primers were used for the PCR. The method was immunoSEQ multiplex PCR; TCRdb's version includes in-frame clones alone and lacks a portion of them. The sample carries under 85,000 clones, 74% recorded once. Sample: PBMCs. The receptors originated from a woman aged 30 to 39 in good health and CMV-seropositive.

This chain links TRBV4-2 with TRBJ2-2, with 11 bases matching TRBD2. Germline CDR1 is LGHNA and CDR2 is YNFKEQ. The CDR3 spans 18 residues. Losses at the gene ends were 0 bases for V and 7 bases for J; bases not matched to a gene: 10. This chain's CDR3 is CASSQEPSLAGAIGELFF. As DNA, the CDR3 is TGTGCCAGCAGCCAAGAACCATCACTAGCGGGAGCGATCGGGGAGCTGTTTTTT.

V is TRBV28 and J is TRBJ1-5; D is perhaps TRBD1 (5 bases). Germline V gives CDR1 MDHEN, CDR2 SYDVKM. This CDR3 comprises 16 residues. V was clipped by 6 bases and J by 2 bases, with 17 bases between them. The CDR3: CASRPRGIWGNQPQHF. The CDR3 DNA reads TGTGCCAGCAGACCAAGGGGAATTTGGGGCAATCAGCCCCAGCATTTT.

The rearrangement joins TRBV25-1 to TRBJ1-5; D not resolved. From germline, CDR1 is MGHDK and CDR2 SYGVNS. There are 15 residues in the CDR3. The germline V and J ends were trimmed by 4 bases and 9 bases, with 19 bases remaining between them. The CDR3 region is CASSGGSAAGRPQHF. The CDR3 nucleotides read TGTGCCAGCAGTGGCGGGTCAGCGGCGGGAAGGCCCCAGCATTTT.

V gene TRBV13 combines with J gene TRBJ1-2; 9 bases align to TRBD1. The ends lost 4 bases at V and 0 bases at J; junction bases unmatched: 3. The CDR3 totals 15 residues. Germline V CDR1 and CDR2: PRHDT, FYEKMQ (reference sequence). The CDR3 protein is CASSSGTGTNYGYTF. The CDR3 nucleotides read TGTGCCAGCAGCTCCGGGACAGGGACTAACTATGGCTACACCTTC.

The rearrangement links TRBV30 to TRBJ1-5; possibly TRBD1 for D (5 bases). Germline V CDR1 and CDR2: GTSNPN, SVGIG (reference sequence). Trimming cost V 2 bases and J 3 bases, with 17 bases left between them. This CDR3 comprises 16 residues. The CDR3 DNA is TGTGCCTGGAGTCTTAAGGGGCGCGGATTCAATCAGCCCCAGCATTTT. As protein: CAWSLKGRGFNQPQHF.

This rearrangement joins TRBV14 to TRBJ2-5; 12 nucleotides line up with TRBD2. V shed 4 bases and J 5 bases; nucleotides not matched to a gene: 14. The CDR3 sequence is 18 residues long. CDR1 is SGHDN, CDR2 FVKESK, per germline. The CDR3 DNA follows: TGTGCCAGCAGCCTGGGCGGACTAGCGGGATCCCCACGGGAGACCCAGTACTTC. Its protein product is CASSLGGLAGSPRETQYF. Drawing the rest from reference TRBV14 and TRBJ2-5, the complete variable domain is EAGVTQFPSHSVIEKGQTVTLRCDPISGHDNLYWYRRVMGKEIKFLLHFVKESKQDESGMPNNRFLAERTGGTYSTLKVQPAELEDSGVYFCASSLGGLAGSPRETQYFGPGTRLLVL.

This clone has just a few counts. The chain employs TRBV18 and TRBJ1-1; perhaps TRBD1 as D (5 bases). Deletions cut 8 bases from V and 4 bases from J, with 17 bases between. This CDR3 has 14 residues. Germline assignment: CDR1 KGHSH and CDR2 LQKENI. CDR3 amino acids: CASTTPGGSTEAFF. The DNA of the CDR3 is TGTGCCAGCACGACCCCCGGGGGTAGCACTGAAGCTTTCTTT.

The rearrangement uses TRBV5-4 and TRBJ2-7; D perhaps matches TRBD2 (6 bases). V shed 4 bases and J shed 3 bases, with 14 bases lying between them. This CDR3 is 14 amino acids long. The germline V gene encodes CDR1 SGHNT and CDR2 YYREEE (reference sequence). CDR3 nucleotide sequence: TGTGCCAGCAGCCCCCGGGGCGGGATCTACGAGCAGTACTTC. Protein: CASSPRGGIYEQYF.

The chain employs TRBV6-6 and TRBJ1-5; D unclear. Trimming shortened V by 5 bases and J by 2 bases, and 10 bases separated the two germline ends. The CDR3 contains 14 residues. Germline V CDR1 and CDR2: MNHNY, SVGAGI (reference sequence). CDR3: CASSGSSGNQPQHF. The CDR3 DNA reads TGTGCCAGCAGTGGGAGTTCTGGCAATCAGCCCCAGCATTTT.